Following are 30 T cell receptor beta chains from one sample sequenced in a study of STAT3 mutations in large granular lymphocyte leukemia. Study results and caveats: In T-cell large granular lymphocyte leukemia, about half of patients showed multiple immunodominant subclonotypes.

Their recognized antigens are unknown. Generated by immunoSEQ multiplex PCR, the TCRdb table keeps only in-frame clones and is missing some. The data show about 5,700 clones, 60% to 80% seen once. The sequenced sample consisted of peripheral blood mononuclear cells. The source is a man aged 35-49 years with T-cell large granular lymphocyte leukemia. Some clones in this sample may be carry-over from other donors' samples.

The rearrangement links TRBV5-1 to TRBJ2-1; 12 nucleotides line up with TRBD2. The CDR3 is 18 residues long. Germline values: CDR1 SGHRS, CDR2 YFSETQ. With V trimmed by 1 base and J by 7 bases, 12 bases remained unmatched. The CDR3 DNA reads TGCGCCAGCAGCTTGAGGACTAGCGGGAATTCTAGAAAGAATGAGCAGTTCTTC. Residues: CASSLRTSGNSRKNEQFF.

The CDR3 region is CASSLILTSGPGNEQFF. CDR3 nucleotide sequence: TGTGCCAGCAGCCTTATTCTGACTAGCGGGCCCGGGAATGAGCAGTTCTTC. The chain is built from TRBV11-2 and TRBJ2-1; 10 bases are a match to TRBD2. Germline trimming cut 5 bases from V and 7 bases from J; bases unmatched to any gene: 14. The CDR3 is 17 residues long. CDR1 is SGHAT and CDR2 is FQNNGV in the germline V gene.

The CDR3 loop is CASSFLTAISSNQPQHF. CDR3 sequence (DNA): TGTGCCAGCAGTTTTTTGACCGCTATCAGTAGCAATCAGCCCCAGCATTTT. The rearrangement joins TRBV27 to TRBJ1-5; D gene unclear. Trimming shortened V by 3 bases and J by 0 bases, and 15 bases separated the two germline ends. From germline, CDR1 is MNHEY and CDR2 SMNVEV (reference sequence). This CDR3 spans 17 amino acids.

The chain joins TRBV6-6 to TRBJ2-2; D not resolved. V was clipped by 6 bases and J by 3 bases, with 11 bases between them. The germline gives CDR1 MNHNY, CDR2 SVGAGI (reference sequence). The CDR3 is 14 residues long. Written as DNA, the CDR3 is TGTGCCAGCAGCCGAAGTGGCGACACCGGGGAGCTGTTTTTT. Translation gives CASSRSGDTGELFF.

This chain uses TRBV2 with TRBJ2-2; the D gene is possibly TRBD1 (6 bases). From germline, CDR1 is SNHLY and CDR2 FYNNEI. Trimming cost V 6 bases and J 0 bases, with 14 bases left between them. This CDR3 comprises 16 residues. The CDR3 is CASSARGFANTGELFF. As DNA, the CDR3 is TGTGCCAGCAGCGCCAGGGGATTCGCGAACACCGGGGAGCTGTTTTTT.

CDR3 protein: CAWKTSGRMYEQYF. CDR3 coding DNA: TGTGCCTGGAAGACTAGCGGGAGGATGTACGAGCAGTACTTC. The rearrangement joins TRBV30 to TRBJ2-7, with 13 bases that match TRBD2. CDR1 is GTSNPN, CDR2 SVGIG, per germline (reference sequence). This CDR3 is 14 amino acids long. The junction had 4 bases not matched to a gene; V was cut back by 4 bases and J by 4 bases.

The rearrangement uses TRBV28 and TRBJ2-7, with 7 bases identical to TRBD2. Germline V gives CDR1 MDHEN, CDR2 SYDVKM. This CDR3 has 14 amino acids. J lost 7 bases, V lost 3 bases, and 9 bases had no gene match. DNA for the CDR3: TGTGCCAGCAGTTTGTCTGGGCGGGAGCGTGAGCAGTACTTC. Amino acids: CASSLSGREREQYF.

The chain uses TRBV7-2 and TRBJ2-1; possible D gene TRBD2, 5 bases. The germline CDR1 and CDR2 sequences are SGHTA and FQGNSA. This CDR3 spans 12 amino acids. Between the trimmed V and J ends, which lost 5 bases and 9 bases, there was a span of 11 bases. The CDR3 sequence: CASSVSATEQFF. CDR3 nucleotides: TGTGCCAGCAGCGTTAGCGCCACTGAGCAGTTCTTC.

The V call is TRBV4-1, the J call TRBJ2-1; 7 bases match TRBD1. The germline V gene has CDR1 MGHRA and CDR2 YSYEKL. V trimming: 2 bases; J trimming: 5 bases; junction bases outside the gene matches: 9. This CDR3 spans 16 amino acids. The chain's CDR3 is CASSQLPGQPDNEQFF. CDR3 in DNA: TGCGCCAGCAGCCAACTACCGGGACAGCCCGACAATGAGCAGTTCTTC.

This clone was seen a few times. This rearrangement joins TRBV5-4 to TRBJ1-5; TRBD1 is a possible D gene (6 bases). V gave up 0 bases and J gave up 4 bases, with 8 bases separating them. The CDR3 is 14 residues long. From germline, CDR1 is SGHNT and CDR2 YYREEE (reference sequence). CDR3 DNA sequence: TGTGCCAGCAGCTTGGACAGGGTGAATCAGCCCCAGCATTTT. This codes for CASSLDRVNQPQHF. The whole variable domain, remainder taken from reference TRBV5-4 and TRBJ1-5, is ETGVTQSPTHLIKTRGQQVTLRCSSQSGHNTVSWYQQALGQGPQFIFQYYREEENGRGNFPPRFSGLQFPNYSSELNVNALELDDSALYLCASSLDRVNQPQHFGDGTRLSIL.

The CDR3 DNA reads TGTGCCAGCCAAAAAGGAGAAGCGGAGTCCTACAATGAGCAGTTCTTC. It is translated as CASQKGEAESYNEQFF. This sequence joins TRBV21-1 and TRBJ2-1; the table's D call TRBD2 went unverified against the DNA. TRBV21-1 counts as a pseudogene. This CDR3 comprises 16 residues.

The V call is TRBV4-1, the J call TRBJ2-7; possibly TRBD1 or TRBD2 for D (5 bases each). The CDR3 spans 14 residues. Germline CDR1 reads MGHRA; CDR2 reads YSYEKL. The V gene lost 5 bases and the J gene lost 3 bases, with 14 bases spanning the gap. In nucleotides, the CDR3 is TGCGCCAGCAGCGTCAGGGACGCAGACTACGAGCAGTACTTC. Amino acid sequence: CASSVRDADYEQYF.

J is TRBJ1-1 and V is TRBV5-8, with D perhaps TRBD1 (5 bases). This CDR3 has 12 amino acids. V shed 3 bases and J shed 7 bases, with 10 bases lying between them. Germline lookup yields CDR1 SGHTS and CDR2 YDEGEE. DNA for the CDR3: TGTGCCAGCAGCTACCGGGACCTTGAAGCTTTCTTT. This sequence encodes CASSYRDLEAFF. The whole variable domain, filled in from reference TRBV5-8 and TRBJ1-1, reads EAGVTQSPTHLIKTRGQQATLRCSPISGHTSVYWYQQALGLGLQFLLWYDEGEERNRGNFPPRFSGRQFPNYSSELNVNALELEDSALYLCASSYRDLEAFFGQGTRLTVV.

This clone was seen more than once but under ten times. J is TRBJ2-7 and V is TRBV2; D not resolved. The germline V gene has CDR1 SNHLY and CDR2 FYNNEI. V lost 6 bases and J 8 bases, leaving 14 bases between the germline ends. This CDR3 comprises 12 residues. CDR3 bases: TGTGCCAGCAGGCCCAGCGTTCTCAAGCAGTACTTC. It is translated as CASRPSVLKQYF.

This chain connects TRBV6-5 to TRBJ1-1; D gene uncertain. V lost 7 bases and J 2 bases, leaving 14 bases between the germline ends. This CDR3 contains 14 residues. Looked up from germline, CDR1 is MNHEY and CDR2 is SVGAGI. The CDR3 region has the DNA TGTGCCAGCACCCTTGACCCCCTAAACACTGAAGCTTTCTTT. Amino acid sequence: CASTLDPLNTEAFF.

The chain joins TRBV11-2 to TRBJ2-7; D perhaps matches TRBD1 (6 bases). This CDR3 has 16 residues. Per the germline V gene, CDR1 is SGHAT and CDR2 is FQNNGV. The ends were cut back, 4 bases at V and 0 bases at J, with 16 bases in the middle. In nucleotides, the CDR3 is TGTGCCAGCAGCTCCGCCACAGGGTTTAGCTCCTACGAGCAGTACTTC. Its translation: CASSSATGFSSYEQYF.

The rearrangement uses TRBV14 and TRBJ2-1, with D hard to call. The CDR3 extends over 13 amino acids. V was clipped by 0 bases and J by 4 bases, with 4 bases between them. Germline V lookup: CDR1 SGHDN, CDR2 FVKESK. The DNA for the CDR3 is TGTGCCAGCAGCCAAGAATTGTACAATGAGCAGTTCTTC. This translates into CASSQELYNEQFF.

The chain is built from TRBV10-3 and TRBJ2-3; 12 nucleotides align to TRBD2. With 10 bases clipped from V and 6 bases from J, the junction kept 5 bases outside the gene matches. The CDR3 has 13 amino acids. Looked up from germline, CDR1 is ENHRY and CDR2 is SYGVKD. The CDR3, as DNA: TGTGCCAGTAGACTAGCGGGAGTGGATACGCAGTATTTT. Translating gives CASRLAGVDTQYF.

The CDR3, as DNA: TGTGCCAGCAATGACAAGTTCAATCAGCCCCAGCATTTT. Protein: CASNDKFNQPQHF. The chain uses TRBV6-1 and TRBJ1-5, with D unresolved. Trimming stripped 7 bases from V and 3 bases from J, with 10 bases between. Germline V CDR1 and CDR2: MNHNS, SASEGT. The CDR3 is 13 residues long.

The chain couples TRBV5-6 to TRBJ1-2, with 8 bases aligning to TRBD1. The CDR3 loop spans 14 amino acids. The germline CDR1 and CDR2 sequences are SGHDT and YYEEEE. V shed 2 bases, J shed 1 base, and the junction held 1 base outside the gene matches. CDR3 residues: CASSFGQGNYGYTF. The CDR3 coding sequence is TGTGCCAGCAGCTTCGGACAGGGTAACTATGGCTACACCTTC.

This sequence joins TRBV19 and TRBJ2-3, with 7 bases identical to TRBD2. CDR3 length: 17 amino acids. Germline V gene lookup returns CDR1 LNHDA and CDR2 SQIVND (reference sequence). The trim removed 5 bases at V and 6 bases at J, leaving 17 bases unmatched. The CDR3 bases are TGTGCCAGTAGTCCGAGGTCAGGAGCGGGATTTAGGGATACGCAGTATTTT. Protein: CASSPRSGAGFRDTQYF.

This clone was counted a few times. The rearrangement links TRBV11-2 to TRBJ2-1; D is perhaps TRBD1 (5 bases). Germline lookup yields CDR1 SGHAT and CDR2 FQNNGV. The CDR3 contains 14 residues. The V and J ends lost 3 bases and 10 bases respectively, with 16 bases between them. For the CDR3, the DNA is TGTGCCAGCAGCTTGGGCTTACAGGTTCTCGAGCAGTTCTTC. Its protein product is CASSLGLQVLEQFF.

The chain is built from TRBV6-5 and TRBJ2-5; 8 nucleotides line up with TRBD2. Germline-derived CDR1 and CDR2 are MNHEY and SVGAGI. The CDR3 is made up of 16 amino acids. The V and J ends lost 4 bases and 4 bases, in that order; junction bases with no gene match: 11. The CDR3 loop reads CASSSPGGSGIETQYF. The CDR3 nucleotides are TGTGCCAGCAGTTCGCCGGGTGGTAGCGGGATAGAGACCCAGTACTTC.

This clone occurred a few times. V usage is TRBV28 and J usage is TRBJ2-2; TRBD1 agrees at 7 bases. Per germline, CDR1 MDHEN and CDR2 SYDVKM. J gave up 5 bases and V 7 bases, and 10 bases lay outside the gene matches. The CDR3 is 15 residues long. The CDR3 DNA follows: TGTGCCAGCACGACTACCGGACAGGCTACCGGGGAGCTGTTTTTT. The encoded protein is CASTTTGQATGELFF. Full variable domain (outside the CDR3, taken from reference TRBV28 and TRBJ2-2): DVKVTQSSRYLVKRTGEKVFLECVQDMDHENMFWYRQDPGLGLRLIYFSYDVKMKEKGDIPEGYSVSREKKERFSLILESASTNQTSMYLCASTTTGQATGELFFGEGSRLTVL.

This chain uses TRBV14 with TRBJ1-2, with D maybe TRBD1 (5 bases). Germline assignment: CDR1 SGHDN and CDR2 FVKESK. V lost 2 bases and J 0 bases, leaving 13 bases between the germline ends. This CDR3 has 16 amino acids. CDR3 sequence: CASSQSAGTTNYGYTF. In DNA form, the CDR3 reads TGTGCCAGCAGCCAATCGGCCGGGACCACTAACTATGGCTACACCTTC.

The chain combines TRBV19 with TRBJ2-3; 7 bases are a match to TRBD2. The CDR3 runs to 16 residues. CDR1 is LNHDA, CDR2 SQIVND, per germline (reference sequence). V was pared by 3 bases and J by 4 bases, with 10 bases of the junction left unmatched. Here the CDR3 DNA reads TGTGCCAGTAGTATGGCGGGAGCGGTTCCCCCAGATACGCAGTATTTT. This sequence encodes CASSMAGAVPPDTQYF.

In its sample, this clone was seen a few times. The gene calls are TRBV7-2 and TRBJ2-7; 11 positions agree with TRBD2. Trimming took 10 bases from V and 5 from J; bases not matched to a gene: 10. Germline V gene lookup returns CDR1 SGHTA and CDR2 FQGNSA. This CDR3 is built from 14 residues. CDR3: CATTSGNQYHEQYF. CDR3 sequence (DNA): TGTGCCACGACTAGCGGGAATCAGTACCACGAGCAGTACTTC.

The CDR3 sequence is CSAFTSGRRYNEQFF. The CDR3 DNA is TGCAGCGCATTTACTAGCGGGAGACGGTACAATGAGCAGTTCTTC. The chain couples TRBV29-1 to TRBJ2-1; 11 bases align to TRBD2. Germline lookup yields CDR1 SQVTM and CDR2 ANQGSEA. With 7 bases clipped from V and 4 bases from J, the junction kept 9 bases outside the gene matches. This CDR3 region has 15 residues.

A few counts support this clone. The CDR3 loop reads CASSLQGTGPNEKLFF. CDR3 DNA sequence: TGTGCCAGCAGCTTACAGGGCACAGGGCCTAATGAAAAACTGTTTTTT. This rearrangement joins TRBV7-2 to TRBJ1-4; weak D call: TRBD1 (6 bases). This CDR3 spans 16 amino acids. V lost 2 bases and J 3 bases, leaving 13 bases between the germline ends. Germline-derived CDR1 and CDR2 are SGHTA and FQGNSA. Filled out from reference TRBV7-2 and TRBJ1-4, the complete variable domain reads GAGVSQSPSNKVTEKGKDVELRCDPISGHTALYWYRQSLGQGLEFLIYFQGNSAPDKSGLPSDRFSAERTGGSVSTLTIQRTQQEDSAVYLCASSLQGTGPNEKLFFGSGTQLSVL.

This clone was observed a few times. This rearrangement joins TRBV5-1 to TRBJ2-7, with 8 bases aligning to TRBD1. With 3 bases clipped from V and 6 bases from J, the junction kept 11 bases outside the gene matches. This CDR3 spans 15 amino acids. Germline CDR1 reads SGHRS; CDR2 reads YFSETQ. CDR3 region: CASSSTGTGIFEQYF. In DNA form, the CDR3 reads TGCGCCAGCAGCTCCACCGGGACAGGTATTTTCGAGCAGTACTTC.